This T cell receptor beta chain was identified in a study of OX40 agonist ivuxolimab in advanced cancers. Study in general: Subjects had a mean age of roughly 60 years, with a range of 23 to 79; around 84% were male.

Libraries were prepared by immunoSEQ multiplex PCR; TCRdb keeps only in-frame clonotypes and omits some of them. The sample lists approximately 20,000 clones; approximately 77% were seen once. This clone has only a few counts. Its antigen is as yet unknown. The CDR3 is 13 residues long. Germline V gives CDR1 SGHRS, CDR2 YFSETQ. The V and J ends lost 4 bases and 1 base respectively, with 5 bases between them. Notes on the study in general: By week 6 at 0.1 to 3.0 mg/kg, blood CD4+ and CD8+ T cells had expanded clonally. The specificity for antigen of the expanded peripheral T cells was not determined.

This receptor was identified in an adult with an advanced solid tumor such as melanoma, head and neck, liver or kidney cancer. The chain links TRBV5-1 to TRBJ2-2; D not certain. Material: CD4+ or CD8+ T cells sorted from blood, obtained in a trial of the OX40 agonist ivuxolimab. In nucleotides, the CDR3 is TGCGCCAGCAGCCTGTGGAACACCGGGGAGCTGTTTTTT. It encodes CASSLWNTGELFF. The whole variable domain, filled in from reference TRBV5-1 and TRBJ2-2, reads KAGVTQTPRYLIKTRGQQVTLSCSPISGHRSVSWYQQTPGQGLQFLFEYFSETQRNKGNFPGRFSGRQFSNSRSEMNVSTLELGDSALYLCASSLWNTGELFFGEGSRLTVL.